These 12 T cell receptor beta chains came from one sample sequenced in a study of blood T cell repertoires in COVID-19. Data came from immunoSEQ multiplex PCR; TCRdb stores just in-frame clones and leaves some out. The table shows roughly 250,000 clones, with approximately 86% occurring only once. Sequenced material: peripheral blood. The source is a human donor with COVID-19, enrolled during active disease. The donor label of this sample is uncertain.

This clone was seen once. The chain is built from TRBV2 and TRBJ2-5; 10 bases fit TRBD2. The CDR3 is made up of 14 amino acids. V dropped 6 bases and J dropped 4; count of bases not matched to a gene: 5. CDR1 SNHLY and CDR2 FYNNEI come from the germline V gene. The DNA for the CDR3 is TGTGCCAGCAGAAGCGGGAGGGCCGCAGAGACCCAGTACTTC. It translates to CASRSGRAAETQYF.

The CDR3 region has the DNA TGTGCCAGCAGCGCAGGGACAGCGAACACTGAAGCTTTCTTT. It translates to CASSAGTANTEAFF. This sequence joins TRBV9 and TRBJ1-1; 7 bases agree with TRBD1. The CDR3 sequence is 14 residues long. CDR1 is SGDLS, CDR2 YYNGEE, per germline. The J segment lost 1 base and the V segment lost 3 bases, leaving 3 bases of the junction unmatched.

V is TRBV19 and J is TRBJ2-5; D unclear. The CDR3 spans 12 residues. V lost 1 base to trimming and J lost 9 bases, with 9 bases between them. CDR1 is LNHDA, CDR2 SQIVND, per germline (reference sequence). CDR3 in DNA: TGTGCCAGTAGTATAGTGGGCTTGCCCCAGTACTTC. This encodes CASSIVGLPQYF.

This chain links TRBV6-5 with TRBJ1-6; TRBD1 matches 9 bases. V dropped 0 bases and J dropped 8; count of bases not matched to a gene: 2. This CDR3 has 15 residues. Germline lookup yields CDR1 MNHEY and CDR2 SVGAGI. In DNA, the CDR3 is TGTGCCAGCAGTTACTCGGGACAGGGAGATTCACCCCTCCACTTT. Translated: CASSYSGQGDSPLHF.

The J gene is TRBJ2-1, the V gene TRBV30; possibly TRBD2 for D (5 bases). This CDR3 comprises 12 residues. Germline-derived CDR1 and CDR2 are GTSNPN and SVGIG (reference sequence). V lost 3 bases and J lost 6, with 9 bases in between. The CDR3: CAWSRGINEQFF. As DNA, the CDR3 is TGTGCCTGGAGCCGGGGTATCAATGAGCAGTTCTTC.

The rearrangement links TRBV7-9 to TRBJ1-5; D gene uncertain. Germline V gene sequence: CDR1 SEHNR, CDR2 FQNEAQ (reference sequence). The germline V and J ends were trimmed by 0 bases and 6 bases, with 6 bases remaining between them. The CDR3 runs 13 residues. The CDR3 bases are TGTGCCAGCAGCTTAGCGGCGGGTCAGCCCCAGCATTTT. Translating it yields CASSLAAGQPQHF.

This clone turned up a few times. The V gene is TRBV27, the J gene TRBJ1-6; 7 bases match TRBD1. Unmatched junction bases numbered 11, after V lost 5 bases and J lost 10 bases. The CDR3 totals 15 residues. Looked up from germline, CDR1 is MNHEY and CDR2 is SMNVEV (reference sequence). The CDR3: CASSPQDRPPSPLHF. Here the CDR3 DNA reads TGTGCCAGCAGTCCTCAGGACAGGCCTCCCTCACCCCTCCACTTT.

V and J are TRBV27 and TRBJ2-7; 12 bases are shared with TRBD1. The CDR3 has 17 amino acids. V lost 3 bases and J lost 4; bases outside the gene matches: 10. Germline V gives CDR1 MNHEY, CDR2 SMNVEV (reference sequence). This chain's CDR3 is CASSLHNPGQGAYEQYF. CDR3 bases: TGTGCCAGCAGTTTGCATAATCCGGGACAGGGGGCTTACGAGCAGTACTTC.

The genes are TRBV7-3 and TRBJ2-1; D is ambiguous. Germline CDR1 SGHTA, CDR2 FQGTGA. This CDR3 spans 13 amino acids. V gave up 2 bases and J gave up 5 bases, with 7 bases separating them. As DNA, the CDR3 is TGTGCCAGCAGCTTAGACTTCGACAATGAGCAGTTCTTC. Encoded protein: CASSLDFDNEQFF.

The genes are TRBV9 and TRBJ2-4; possible D gene TRBD2, 6 bases. This CDR3 has 17 amino acids. With 3 bases removed from V and 2 bases from J, the gap between germline ends came to 18 bases. CDR1 and CDR2 (germline): SGDLS, YYNGEE. The CDR3 region has the DNA TGTGCCAGCAGCGAGGGTTTGGGGGGATTTACCAAAAACATTCAGTACTTC. Its protein is CASSEGLGGFTKNIQYF.

The V gene is TRBV28, the J gene TRBJ2-1; D remains ambiguous. V was pared by 3 bases and J by 0 bases, with 6 bases between. This CDR3 spans 14 amino acids. Germline V gene sequence: CDR1 MDHEN, CDR2 SYDVKM. The CDR3 coding sequence is TGTGCCAGCAGTTTCGAGAGCTCCTACAATGAGCAGTTCTTC. It yields the protein CASSFESSYNEQFF.

CDR3 residues: CASSPRTDYEQYF. In DNA, the CDR3 is TGTGCCAGCAGCCCCCGGACTGATTACGAGCAGTACTTC. The rearrangement uses TRBV5-4 and TRBJ2-7; D is possibly TRBD2 (5 bases). The germline V gene has CDR1 SGHNT and CDR2 YYREEE (reference sequence). This CDR3 is built from 13 residues. V lost 4 bases to trimming and J lost 4 bases, with 12 bases between them.